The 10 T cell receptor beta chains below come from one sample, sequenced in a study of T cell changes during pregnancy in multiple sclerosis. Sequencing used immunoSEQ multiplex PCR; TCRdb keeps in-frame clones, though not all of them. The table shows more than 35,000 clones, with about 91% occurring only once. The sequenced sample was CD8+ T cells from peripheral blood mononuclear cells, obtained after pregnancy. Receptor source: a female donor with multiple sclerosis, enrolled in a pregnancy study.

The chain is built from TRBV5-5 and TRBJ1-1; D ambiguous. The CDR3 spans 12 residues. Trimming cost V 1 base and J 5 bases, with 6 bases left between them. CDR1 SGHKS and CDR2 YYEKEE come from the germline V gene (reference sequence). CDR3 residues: CASSLWETEAFF. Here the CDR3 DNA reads TGTGCCAGCAGCTTGTGGGAGACTGAAGCTTTCTTT.

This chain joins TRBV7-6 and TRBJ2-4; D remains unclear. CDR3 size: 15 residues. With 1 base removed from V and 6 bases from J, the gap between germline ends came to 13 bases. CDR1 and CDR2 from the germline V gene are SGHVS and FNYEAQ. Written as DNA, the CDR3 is TGTGCCAGCAGCTTAGACACGTCCACGGGAAACATTCAGTACTTC. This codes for CASSLDTSTGNIQYF.

The CDR3 sequence: CASSRGLQGALEKLFF. The CDR3 DNA is TGTGCCAGCAGCCGAGGACTTCAGGGGGCCCTAGAAAAACTGTTTTTT. The V call is TRBV13, the J call TRBJ1-4; 8 bases fit TRBD1. Unmatched junction bases numbered 13, after V lost 5 bases and J lost 8 bases. This CDR3 is built from 16 residues. CDR1 and CDR2 (germline): PRHDT, FYEKMQ (reference sequence).

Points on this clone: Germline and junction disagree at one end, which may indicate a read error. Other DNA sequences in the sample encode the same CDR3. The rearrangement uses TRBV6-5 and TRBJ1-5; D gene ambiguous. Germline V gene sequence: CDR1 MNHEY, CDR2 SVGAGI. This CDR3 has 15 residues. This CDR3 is CASSPSGGEDQPQHF. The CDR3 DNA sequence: TGTGCCAGCAGCCCTAGTGGCGGGGAGGATCAGCCTCAGCATTTT.

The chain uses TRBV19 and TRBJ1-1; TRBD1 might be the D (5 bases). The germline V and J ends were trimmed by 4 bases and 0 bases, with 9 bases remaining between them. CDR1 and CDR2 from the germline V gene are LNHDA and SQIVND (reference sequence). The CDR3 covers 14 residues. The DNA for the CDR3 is TGTGCCAGTAGTAAGGGACTGATGAACACTGAAGCTTTCTTT. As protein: CASSKGLMNTEAFF.

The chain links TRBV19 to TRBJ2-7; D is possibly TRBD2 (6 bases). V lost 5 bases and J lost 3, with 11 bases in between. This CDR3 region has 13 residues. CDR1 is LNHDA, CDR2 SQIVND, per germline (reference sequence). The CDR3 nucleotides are TGTGCCAGTAGTGCGGGACTTAACTACGAGCAGTACTTC. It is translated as CASSAGLNYEQYF.

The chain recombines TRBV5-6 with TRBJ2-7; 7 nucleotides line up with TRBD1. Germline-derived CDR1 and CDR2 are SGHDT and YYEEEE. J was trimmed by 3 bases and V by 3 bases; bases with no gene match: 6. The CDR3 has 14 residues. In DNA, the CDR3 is TGTGCCAGCAGCTCCGGGACAGATATCTACGAGCAGTACTTC. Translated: CASSSGTDIYEQYF.

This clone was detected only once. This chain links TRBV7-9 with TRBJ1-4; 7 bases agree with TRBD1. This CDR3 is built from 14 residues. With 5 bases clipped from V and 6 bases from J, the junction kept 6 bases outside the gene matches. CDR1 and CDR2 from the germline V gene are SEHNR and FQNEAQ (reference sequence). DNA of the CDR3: TGTGCCAGCAGCACGCGGACAGGCCATGAAAAACTGTTTTTT. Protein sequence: CASSTRTGHEKLFF.

This CDR3 reads CASSPEVEQYF. The CDR3 region has the DNA TGTGCCAGCAGCCCCGAGGTCGAGCAGTACTTC. The chain links TRBV7-4 to TRBJ2-7, with D unclear. Trimming left V 5 bases short and J 6 bases short, with 8 bases between. CDR1 and CDR2 from the germline V gene are SGHVT and SQSDAQ. This CDR3 is built from 11 residues.

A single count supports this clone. The CDR3 protein is CASSWYPSGQMNTEAFF. CDR3 in DNA: TGCGCCAGCAGCTGGTACCCCTCGGGACAGATGAACACTGAAGCTTTCTTT. The genes are TRBV5-1 and TRBJ1-1; TRBD1 aligns across 7 bases. Trimming took 3 bases from V and 0 from J; bases not matched to a gene: 11. CDR3 length equals 17 residues. Germline values: CDR1 SGHRS, CDR2 YFSETQ.